Reported below is one T cell receptor (beta chain). Its antigen remains unidentified. Via MiXCR, TCRdb re-called the 5' RACE reads, giving one row per CDR3 protein. In the table there are about 240,000 distinct CDR3 sequences, less than 9% of which are singletons. This entry comes from a study of T cells after yellow fever vaccination. Study findings and constraints: The secondary response peaked faster, at day 5 versus 15, but was weaker. Among all clonotypes, a small share was observed in both CD4 and CD8 compartments. Most clones from primary vaccination were detected again post-booster (roughly 96% CD4, about 88% CD8). There was a possibility that FACS-sorted repertoires contained abundant clonotypes contaminating from the bulk population.

This clonotype originated in a man aged 25-40 years who received the YFV17D yellow fever vaccine. Sequences were derived from CD4+ T cells sorted from PBMCs, sampled 15 days after the yellow fever booster vaccination.

CDR3 sequence: CASTSTAASTEQYF. CDR3 DNA: TGTGCCAGCACCTCGACAGCCGCTTCTACCGAGCAGTACTTC. The chain combines TRBV9 with TRBJ2-7, with TRBD1 as a possible D gene (5 bases). Trimming cost V 6 bases and J 6 bases, with 19 bases left between them. The V gene's germline CDR1 is SGDLS and CDR2 YYNGEE. The CDR3 length is 14 residues.